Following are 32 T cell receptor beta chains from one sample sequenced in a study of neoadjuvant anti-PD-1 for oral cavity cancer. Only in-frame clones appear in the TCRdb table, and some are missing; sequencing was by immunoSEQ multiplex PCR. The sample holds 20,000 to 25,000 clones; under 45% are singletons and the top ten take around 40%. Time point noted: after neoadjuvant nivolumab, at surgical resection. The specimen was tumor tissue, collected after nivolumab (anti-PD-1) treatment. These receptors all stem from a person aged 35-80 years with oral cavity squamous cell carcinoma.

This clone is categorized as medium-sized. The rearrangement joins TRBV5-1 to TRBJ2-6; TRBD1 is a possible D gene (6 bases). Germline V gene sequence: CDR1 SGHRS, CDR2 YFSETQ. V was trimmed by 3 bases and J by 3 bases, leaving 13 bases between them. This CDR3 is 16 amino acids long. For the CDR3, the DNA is TGCGCCAGCAGCTCTTCAGGGGTCGTTGGGGCCAACGTCCTGACTTTC. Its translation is CASSSSGVVGANVLTF.

CDR3 loop: CASSSSGTDGNTIYF. CDR3 DNA sequence: TGTGCCAGCAGCTCATCCGGGACTGACGGAAACACCATATATTTT. The chain links TRBV6-6 to TRBJ1-3, with D possibly matching TRBD1 (5 bases). The germline CDR1 and CDR2 sequences are MNHNY and SVGAGI (reference sequence). The CDR3 contains 15 residues. V lost 6 bases and J 4 bases, leaving 16 bases between the germline ends.

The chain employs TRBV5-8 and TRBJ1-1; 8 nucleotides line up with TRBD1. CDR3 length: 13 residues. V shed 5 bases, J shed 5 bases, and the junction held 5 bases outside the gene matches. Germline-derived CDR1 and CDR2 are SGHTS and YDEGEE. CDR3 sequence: CASRGRGQTEAFF. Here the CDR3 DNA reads TGTGCCAGCAGGGGCAGGGGGCAAACTGAAGCTTTCTTT.

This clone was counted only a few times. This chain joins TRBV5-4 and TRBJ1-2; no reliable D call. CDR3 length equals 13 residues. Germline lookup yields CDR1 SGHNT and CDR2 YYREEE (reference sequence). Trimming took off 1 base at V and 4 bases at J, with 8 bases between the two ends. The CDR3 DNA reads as TGTGCCAGCAGCTTGATGGTTTCCTATGGCTACACCTTC. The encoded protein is CASSLMVSYGYTF. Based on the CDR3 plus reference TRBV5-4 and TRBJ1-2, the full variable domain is ETGVTQSPTHLIKTRGQQVTLRCSSQSGHNTVSWYQQALGQGPQFIFQYYREEENGRGNFPPRFSGLQFPNYSSELNVNALELDDSALYLCASSLMVSYGYTFGSGTRLTVV.

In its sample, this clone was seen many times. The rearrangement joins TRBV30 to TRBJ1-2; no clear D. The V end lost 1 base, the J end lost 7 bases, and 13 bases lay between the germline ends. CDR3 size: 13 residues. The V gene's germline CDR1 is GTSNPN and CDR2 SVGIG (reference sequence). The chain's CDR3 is CAWSAGNYFGYTF. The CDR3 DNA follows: TGTGCCTGGAGTGCCGGGAATTATTTTGGCTACACCTTC.

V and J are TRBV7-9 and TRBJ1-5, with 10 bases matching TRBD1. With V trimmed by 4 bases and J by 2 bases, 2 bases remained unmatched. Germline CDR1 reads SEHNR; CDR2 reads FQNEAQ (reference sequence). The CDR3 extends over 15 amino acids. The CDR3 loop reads CASSSGTGGNQPQHF. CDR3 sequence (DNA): TGTGCCAGCAGCTCGGGGACAGGGGGCAATCAGCCCCAGCATTTT.

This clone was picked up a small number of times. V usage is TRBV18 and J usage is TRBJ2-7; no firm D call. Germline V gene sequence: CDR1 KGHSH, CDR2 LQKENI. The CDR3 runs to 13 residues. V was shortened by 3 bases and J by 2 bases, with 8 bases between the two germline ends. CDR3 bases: TGTGCCAGCTCACCGCTACATGCCTACGAGCAGTACTTC. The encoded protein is CASSPLHAYEQYF.

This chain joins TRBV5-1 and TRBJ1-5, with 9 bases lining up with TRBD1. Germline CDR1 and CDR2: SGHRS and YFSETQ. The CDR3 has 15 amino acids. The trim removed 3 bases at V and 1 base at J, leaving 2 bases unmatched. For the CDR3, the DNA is TGCGCCAGCAGCTCGGGACAGGGAAGCAATCAGCCCCAGCATTTT. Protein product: CASSSGQGSNQPQHF. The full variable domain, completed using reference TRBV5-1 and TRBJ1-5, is KAGVTQTPRYLIKTRGQQVTLSCSPISGHRSVSWYQQTPGQGLQFLFEYFSETQRNKGNFPGRFSGRQFSNSRSEMNVSTLELGDSALYLCASSSGQGSNQPQHFGDGTRLSIL.

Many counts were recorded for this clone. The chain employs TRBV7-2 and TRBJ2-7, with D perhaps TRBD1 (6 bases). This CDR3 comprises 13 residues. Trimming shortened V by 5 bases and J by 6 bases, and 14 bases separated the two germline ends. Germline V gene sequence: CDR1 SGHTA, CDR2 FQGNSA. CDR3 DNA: TGTGCCAGCAGCCCCTACAGGGTTTTCGAGCAGTACTTC. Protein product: CASSPYRVFEQYF. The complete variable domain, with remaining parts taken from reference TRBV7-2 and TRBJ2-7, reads GAGVSQSPSNKVTEKGKDVELRCDPISGHTALYWYRQSLGQGLEFLIYFQGNSAPDKSGLPSDRFSAERTGGSVSTLTIQRTQQEDSAVYLCASSPYRVFEQYFGPGTRLTVT.

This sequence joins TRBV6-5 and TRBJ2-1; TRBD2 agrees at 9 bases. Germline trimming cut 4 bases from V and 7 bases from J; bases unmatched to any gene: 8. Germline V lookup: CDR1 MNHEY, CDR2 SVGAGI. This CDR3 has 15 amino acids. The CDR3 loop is CASSSRGGAWNEQFF. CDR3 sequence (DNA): TGTGCCAGCAGTTCGCGCGGGGGGGCGTGGAATGAGCAGTTCTTC.

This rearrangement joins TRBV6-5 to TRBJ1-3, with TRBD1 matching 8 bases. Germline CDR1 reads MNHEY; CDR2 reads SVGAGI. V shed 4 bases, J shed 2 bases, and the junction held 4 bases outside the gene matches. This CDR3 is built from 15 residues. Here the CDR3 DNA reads TGTGCCAGCAGTTCACTGGACAGGGCTGGAAACACCATATATTTT. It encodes CASSSLDRAGNTIYF.

CDR3 amino acids: CATSKEVGTEAFF. The CDR3 nucleotides read TGTGCCACCAGCAAAGAAGTCGGCACTGAAGCTTTCTTT. This chain joins TRBV15 and TRBJ1-1; D gene unclear. CDR1 LNHNV and CDR2 YYDKDF come from the germline V gene (reference sequence). The CDR3 runs 13 residues. V shed 4 bases and J shed 4 bases, with 10 bases lying between them.

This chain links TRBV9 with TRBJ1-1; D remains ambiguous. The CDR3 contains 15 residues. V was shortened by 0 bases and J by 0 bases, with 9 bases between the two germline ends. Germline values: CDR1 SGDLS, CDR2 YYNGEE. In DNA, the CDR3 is TGTGCCAGCAGCGTAGCTCCGAACATGAACACTGAAGCTTTCTTT. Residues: CASSVAPNMNTEAFF.

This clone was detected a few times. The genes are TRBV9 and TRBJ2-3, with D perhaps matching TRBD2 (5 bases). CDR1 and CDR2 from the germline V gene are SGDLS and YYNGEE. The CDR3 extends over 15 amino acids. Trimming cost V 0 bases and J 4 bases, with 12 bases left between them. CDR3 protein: CASSVVGVSADTQYF. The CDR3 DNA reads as TGTGCCAGCAGCGTAGTTGGGGTTAGCGCAGATACGCAGTATTTT.

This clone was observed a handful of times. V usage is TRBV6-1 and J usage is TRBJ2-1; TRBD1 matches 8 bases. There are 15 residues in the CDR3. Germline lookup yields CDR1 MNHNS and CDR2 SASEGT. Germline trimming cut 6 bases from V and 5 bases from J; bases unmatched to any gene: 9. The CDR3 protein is CASSAGQGTHNEQFF. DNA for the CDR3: TGTGCCAGCAGCGCCGGACAGGGAACCCACAATGAGCAGTTCTTC.

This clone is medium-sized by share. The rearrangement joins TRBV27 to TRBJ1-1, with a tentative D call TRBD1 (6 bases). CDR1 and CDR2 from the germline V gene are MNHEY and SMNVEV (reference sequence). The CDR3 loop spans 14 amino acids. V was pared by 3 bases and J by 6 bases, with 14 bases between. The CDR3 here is CASSFGGAWPEAFF. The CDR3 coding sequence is TGTGCCAGCAGTTTCGGGGGGGCTTGGCCTGAAGCTTTCTTT.

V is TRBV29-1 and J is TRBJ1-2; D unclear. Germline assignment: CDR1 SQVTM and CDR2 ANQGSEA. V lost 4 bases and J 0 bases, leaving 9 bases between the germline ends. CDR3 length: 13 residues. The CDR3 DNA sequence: TGCAGCGTTGGTGGAAATTCTAACTATGGCTACACCTTC. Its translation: CSVGGNSNYGYTF. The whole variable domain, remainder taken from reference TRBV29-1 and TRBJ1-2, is SAVISQKPSRDICQRGTSLTIQCQVDSQVTMMFWYRQQPGQSLTLIATANQGSEATYESGFVIDKFPISRPNLTFSTLTVSNMSPEDSSIYLCSVGGNSNYGYTFGSGTRLTVV.

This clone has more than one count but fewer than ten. The CDR3 sequence is CASSEVRGSGANVLTF. CDR3 in DNA: TGTGCCAGCAGTGAGGTTCGGGGCTCTGGGGCCAACGTCCTGACTTTC. The V gene is TRBV6-1, the J gene TRBJ2-6; D possibly corresponds to TRBD2 (5 bases). Germline CDR1 is MNHNS and CDR2 is SASEGT. Trimming cost V 3 bases and J 0 bases, with 9 bases left between them. The CDR3 spans 16 residues.

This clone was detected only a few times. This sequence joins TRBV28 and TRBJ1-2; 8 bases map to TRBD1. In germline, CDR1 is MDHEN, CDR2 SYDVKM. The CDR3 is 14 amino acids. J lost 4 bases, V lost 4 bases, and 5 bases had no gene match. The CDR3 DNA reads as TGTGCCAGCAGTTCCGGGACAGGATCCTATGGCTACACCTTC. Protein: CASSSGTGSYGYTF.

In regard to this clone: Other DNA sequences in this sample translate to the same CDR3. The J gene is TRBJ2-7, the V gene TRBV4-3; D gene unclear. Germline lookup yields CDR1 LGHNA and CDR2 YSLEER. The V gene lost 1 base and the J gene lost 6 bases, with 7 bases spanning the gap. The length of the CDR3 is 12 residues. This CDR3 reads CASSQGRSEQYF. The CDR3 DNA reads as TGCGCCAGCAGCCAAGGGAGAAGCGAGCAGTACTTC.

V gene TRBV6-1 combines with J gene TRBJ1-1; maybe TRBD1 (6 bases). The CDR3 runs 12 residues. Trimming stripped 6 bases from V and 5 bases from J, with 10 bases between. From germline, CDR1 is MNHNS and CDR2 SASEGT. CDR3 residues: CASSFQGTEAFF. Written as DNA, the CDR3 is TGTGCCAGCAGCTTTCAGGGGACTGAAGCTTTCTTT.

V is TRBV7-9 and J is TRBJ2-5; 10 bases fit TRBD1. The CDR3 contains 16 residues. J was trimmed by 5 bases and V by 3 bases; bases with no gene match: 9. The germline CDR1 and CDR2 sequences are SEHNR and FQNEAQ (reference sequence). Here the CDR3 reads CASSLPQTGGWETQYF. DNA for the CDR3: TGTGCCAGCAGCTTGCCCCAGACAGGGGGCTGGGAGACCCAGTACTTC.

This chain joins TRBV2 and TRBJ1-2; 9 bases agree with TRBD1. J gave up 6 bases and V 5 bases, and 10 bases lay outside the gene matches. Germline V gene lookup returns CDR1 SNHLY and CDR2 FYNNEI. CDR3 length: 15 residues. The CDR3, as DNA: TGTGCCAGCAGTCCACAGGGGGCCACCTTAAATGGCTACACCTTC. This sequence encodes CASSPQGATLNGYTF.

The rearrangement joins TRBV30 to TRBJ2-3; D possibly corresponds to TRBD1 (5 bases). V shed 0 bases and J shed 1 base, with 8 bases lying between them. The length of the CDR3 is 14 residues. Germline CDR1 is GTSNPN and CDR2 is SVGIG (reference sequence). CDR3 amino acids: CAWSVGVGTDTQYF. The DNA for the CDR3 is TGTGCCTGGAGTGTAGGGGTTGGCACAGATACGCAGTATTTT.

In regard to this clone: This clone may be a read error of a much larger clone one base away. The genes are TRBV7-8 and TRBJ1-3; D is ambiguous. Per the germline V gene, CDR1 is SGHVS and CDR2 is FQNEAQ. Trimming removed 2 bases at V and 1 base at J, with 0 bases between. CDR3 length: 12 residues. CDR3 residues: CASSLSGNTIYF. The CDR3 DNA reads TGTGCCAGCAGCTTATCTGGAAACACCATATATTTT.

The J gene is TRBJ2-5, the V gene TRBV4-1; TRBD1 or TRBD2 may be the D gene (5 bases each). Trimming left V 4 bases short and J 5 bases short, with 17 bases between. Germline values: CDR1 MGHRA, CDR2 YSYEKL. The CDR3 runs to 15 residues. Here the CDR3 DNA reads TGCGCCAGCAGCCGGGATCATTCTGGGGGTGAGACCCAGTACTTC. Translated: CASSRDHSGGETQYF.

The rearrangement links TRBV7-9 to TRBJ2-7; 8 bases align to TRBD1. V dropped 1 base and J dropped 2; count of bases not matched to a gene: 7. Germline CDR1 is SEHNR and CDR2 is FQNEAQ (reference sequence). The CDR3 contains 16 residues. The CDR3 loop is CASSLVWTGLTYEQYF. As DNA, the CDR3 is TGTGCCAGCAGCTTAGTATGGACAGGGCTAACCTACGAGCAGTACTTC.

CDR3: CASSATGGVNEKLFF. The CDR3 nucleotides read TGTGCCAGCAGCGCCACAGGGGGCGTTAATGAAAAACTGTTTTTT. J is TRBJ1-4 and V is TRBV7-3; the match to TRBD1 covers 9 bases. J was trimmed by 4 bases and V by 5 bases; bases with no gene match: 5. The CDR3 runs 15 residues. CDR1 SGHTA and CDR2 FQGTGA come from the germline V gene.

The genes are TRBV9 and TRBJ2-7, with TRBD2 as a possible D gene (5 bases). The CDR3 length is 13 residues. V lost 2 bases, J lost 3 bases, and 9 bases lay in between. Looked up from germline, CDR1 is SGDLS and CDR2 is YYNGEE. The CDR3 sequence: CASSVDSYYEQYF. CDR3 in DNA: TGTGCCAGCAGCGTGGACTCTTACTACGAGCAGTACTTC.

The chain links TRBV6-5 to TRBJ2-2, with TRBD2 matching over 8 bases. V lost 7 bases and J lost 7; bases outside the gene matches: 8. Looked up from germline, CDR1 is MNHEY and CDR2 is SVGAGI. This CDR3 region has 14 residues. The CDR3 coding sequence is TGTGCCAGCATCAGCGACCGGGAGGGCGGGGAGCTGTTTTTT. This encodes CASISDREGGELFF.

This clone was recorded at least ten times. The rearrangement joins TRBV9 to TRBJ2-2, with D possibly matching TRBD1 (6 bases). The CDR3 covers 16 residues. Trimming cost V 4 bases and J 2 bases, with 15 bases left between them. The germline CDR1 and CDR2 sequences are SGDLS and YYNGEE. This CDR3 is CASSHDWGPNTGELFF. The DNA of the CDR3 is TGTGCCAGCAGCCACGACTGGGGGCCTAACACCGGGGAGCTGTTTTTT.

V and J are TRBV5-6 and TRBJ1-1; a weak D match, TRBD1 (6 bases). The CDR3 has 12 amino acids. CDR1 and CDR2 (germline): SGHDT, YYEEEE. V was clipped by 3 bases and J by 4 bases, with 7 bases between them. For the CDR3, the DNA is TGTGCCAGCAGCTGGGGGCCCACTGAAGCTTTCTTT. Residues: CASSWGPTEAFF.